This T cell receptor (beta chain) was retrieved from a study of blood T cell repertoires in COVID-19. Study context: The United States, Italy and Spain provided the acute and convalescent COVID-19 samples. The analysed material was cDNA or gDNA that came from T cells, B-cell-depleted T cells, or PBMCs.

This clone was seen a handful of times. As handled by the study authors: Amplification from reference gene primers served as the basis for estimated nucleated cell counts. Data came from immunoSEQ multiplex PCR; TCRdb stores just in-frame clones and leaves some out. V and J calls and clone size are those listed in that table; D and trimming were worked out from the DNA. Found here are nearly 400,000 clones, around 92% of them singletons; the top ten hold 1.5% to 2%. Self-reported history from a screening survey and questionnaire set each donor's cohort. V shed 2 bases, J shed 6 bases, and the junction held 0 bases outside the gene matches. CDR3 length equals 14 residues. Per germline, CDR1 MGHDK and CDR2 SYGVNS.

Material for sequencing was PBMCs or T cells enriched from blood (not recorded which). This chain links TRBV25-1 with TRBJ1-6, with 8 bases fitting TRBD1. This receptor was identified in a woman aged 25-40 years who had recovered from COVID-19. This chain's CDR3 is CASSEDRGNSPLHF. The CDR3 DNA is TGTGCCAGCAGTGAAGACAGGGGTAATTCACCCCTCCACTTT.